This is a list of T cell receptor beta chains from one sample in a study of radiotherapy plus CTLA-4 blockade in lung cancer. Data came from immunoSEQ multiplex PCR; TCRdb stores just in-frame clones and leaves some out. The sample contains 30,000 to 40,000 clones, roughly 70% of which appear only once. Specimen: peripheral blood, collected from a patient treated with radiotherapy plus ipilimumab. All receptors come from a human donor with non-small cell lung cancer whose response to radiotherapy plus ipilimumab could not be evaluated. CDR3s include the opening cysteine and the closing phenylalanine or tryptophan. Part of the rows lack a size; the others show once, few, many or a class for expanded clones.

once | TRBJ2-5 | TRBV7-6 | CASSQRHAAETQYF
. | TRBJ1-2 | TRBV28 | CASSPTGYGYTF
. | TRBJ2-5 | TRBV29-1 | CSVERGVETQYF
. | TRBJ2-3 | TRBV6-1 | CASRGLAAFTDTQYF
few | TRBJ2-7 | TRBV4-3 | CSSSQEAGTGGNEHYF
. | TRBJ2-7 | TRBV5-1 | CASSLIPDRVYEQYF
. | TRBJ2-2 | TRBV6-5 | CASSDRGYAGELFF
. | TRBJ2-4 | TRBV19 | CASSVGFGDIQYF
. | TRBJ1-5 | TRBV28 | CASSRDRYSNQPQHF
few | TRBJ1-1 | TRBV19 | CASSSVMNTEAFF
. | TRBJ2-1 | TRBV29-1 | CSVGQLAQFF
. | TRBJ2-7 | TRBV4-1 | CASSQGQDYEQYF
. | TRBJ2-7 | TRBV23-1 | CASSHLDRSSYEQYF
. | TRBJ2-3 | TRBV4-3 | CASSPWRAPTDTQYF
few | TRBJ1-2 | TRBV5-6 | CASSLVQGEYGYTF
. | TRBJ2-7 | TRBV11-2 | CASSLVASGSRWDEQYF
. | TRBJ2-1 | TRBV7-3 | CASSLTGQRVSYNEQFF
. | TRBJ2-2 | TRBV11-3 | CASSRQGAHTGELFF
. | TRBJ2-7 | TRBV15 | CATSRARGTYEQYF
. | TRBJ2-7 | TRBV4-3 | CASSQWPVRDKQYF
few | TRBJ1-4 | TRBV27 | CASSPQTGGVGKLFF
. | TRBJ2-7 | TRBV4-2 | CASSGGDRGSYEQYF
. | TRBJ1-5 | TRBV19 | CASSIYRGEQPQHF
. | TRBJ2-2 | TRBV7-7 | CASSPVPGRADTGELFF
. | TRBJ1-4 | TRBV4-2 | CASSPGQGHNEKLFF
once | TRBJ2-2 | TRBV2 | CVSSVAGRTTGELFF
few | TRBJ2-3 | TRBV5-1 | CASSLGLTSADTQYF
. | TRBJ2-3 | TRBV10-1 | CASSDRAMRDTQYF
. | TRBJ2-3 | TRBV6-5 | CASRRGQKSTDTQYF
. | TRBJ2-2 | TRBV6-5 | CASSNHRANTGELFF
. | TRBJ2-1 | TRBV28 | CASSFKGLAGEEQFF
. | TRBJ2-5 | TRBV11-3 | CASSLGLAGVETQYF
. | TRBJ1-6 | TRBV6-5 | CASSGGRNSPLHF
. | TRBJ1-1 | TRBV7-2 | CASSLVRGTTEAFF
. | TRBJ2-1 | TRBV9 | CASSTYLVGEAYEQFF
. | TRBJ2-6 | TRBV7-8 | CASSERGQSSGANVLTF
few | TRBJ2-1 | TRBV7-9 | CASSARSGTGGFYEQFF
. | TRBJ2-2 | TRBV4-1 | CASSQPRLDTGELFF
. | TRBJ2-7 | TRBV9 | CASSVGNSGRADEQYF
. | . | TRBV19 | CASSGNRGSEQYF
. | TRBJ2-1 | TRBV6-1 | CASTRDSGRANEQFF
. | TRBJ1-2 | TRBV6-6 | CASSSTHTNYGYTF
medium-sized | TRBJ2-7 | TRBV5-4 | CASSLGGEKTYEQYF
. | TRBJ1-6 | TRBV11-2 | CASSLGDTGYNSPLHF
few | TRBJ2-3 | TRBV6-1 | CASRRGQSDTQYF
. | TRBJ1-1 | TRBV9 | CASSVGPNTEAFF
medium-sized | TRBJ1-2 | TRBV27 | CASSTRGGGGSNYGYTF
. | TRBJ2-3 | TRBV19 | CASRVQGASTDTQYF
. | TRBJ2-7 | TRBV6-5 | CASSYGTGGKHEQYF
few | TRBJ2-7 | TRBV5-1 | CASSLAQGLSSYEQYF
once | TRBJ1-1 | TRBV29-1 | CSVRDRGLKAFF
. | TRBJ1-1 | TRBV6-1 | CASSPGQQNTEAFF